Following are 6 T cell receptor beta chains from one sample sequenced in a study of blood T cell repertoires in COVID-19. Clones were sequenced by immunoSEQ multiplex PCR, and TCRdb holds only the in-frame ones, with some missing. This table has about 210,000 clones, 81% appearing once. What was sequenced was PBMCs or T cells enriched from blood (not recorded which). These receptor sequences come from a woman aged 50 to 60 with acute COVID-19.

This chain joins TRBV18 and TRBJ2-7; possibly TRBD1 for D (5 bases). Germline CDR1 and CDR2: KGHSH and LQKENI. Deletions cut 6 bases from V and 4 bases from J, with 19 bases between. This CDR3 region has 15 residues. CDR3 region: CASSPGATALYEQYF. The DNA for the CDR3 is TGTGCCAGCTCCCCGGGCGCGACAGCCCTTTACGAGCAGTACTTC.

A note on this clone: The CDR3 end shows no conserved phenylalanine or tryptophan, and so a read error is likely. The DNA is left out, because the CDR3 cannot be placed on it with certainty; the CDR3 is given as TCRdb lists it. The chain joins TRBV11-3 to TRBJ1-1; TRBD1 is the table's D call, not checked against the DNA. Germline CDR1 is SGHNT and CDR2 is YENEEA. The CDR3 comprises 13 residues, both ends counted. The CDR3 here is CASSPEQAPNKNL.

In its sample, this clone was seen once. The chain carries TRBV3-1 (or the pseudogene TRBV3-2) and TRBJ2-3, with TRBD2 matching 9 bases. The CDR3 spans 16 residues. CDR1 is LGHDT and CDR2 is YNNKEL in the germline V gene (reference sequence). The J segment lost 1 base and the V segment lost 0 bases, leaving 2 bases of the junction unmatched. In DNA, the CDR3 is TGTGCCAGCAGCCAAGATAAGCGGGGGGGCACAGATACGCAGTATTTT. Amino acids: CASSQDKRGGTDTQYF.

The chain uses TRBV7-9 and TRBJ1-1; TRBD1 agrees at 7 bases. CDR1 and CDR2 (germline): SEHNR, FQNEAQ (reference sequence). The CDR3 spans 15 residues. Trimming cost V 2 bases and J 0 bases; bases outside gene matches: 3. The CDR3 loop is CASSLMGQLNTEAFF. DNA of the CDR3: TGTGCCAGCAGCTTAATGGGACAGCTGAACACTGAAGCTTTCTTT.

Notes on this clone: A junction boundary mismatches the germline segment, possibly from a read error. V usage is TRBV6-2 or TRBV6-3 and J usage is TRBJ2-2; 7 nucleotides match TRBD2. The CDR3 has 11 residues. Germline CDR1 reads MNHEY; CDR2 reads SVGEGT. The CDR3, as DNA: TGTGCCAGCAGTACAGGACGGGAGGTGTTTTTT. Protein product: CASSTGREVFF.

The V and J genes are TRBV5-4 and TRBJ2-2, with D possibly TRBD2 on 6 matching bases. Germline V lookup: CDR1 SGHNT, CDR2 YYREEE (reference sequence). V was cut by 0 bases and J by 2 bases, with 11 bases left in between. CDR3 length: 16 amino acids. CDR3 in amino acids: CASSLDPAGNTGELFF. The DNA of the CDR3 is TGTGCCAGCAGCTTGGATCCAGCGGGTAACACCGGGGAGCTGTTTTTT.